This is a list of T cell receptor beta chains from one sample in a study of T-cell reconstitution after alpha-beta-depleted transplantation in children. Via MiXCR, TCRdb re-called the PCR reads, giving one row per CDR3 protein. The table has fewer than 1 million distinct CDR3 sequences, 16% seen once. The sample here was PBMCs, mostly from graft donor cells, taken 360 days after TCRalphabeta/CD19-depleted stem cell transplant. The receptor set was obtained from a male patient between 5 and 17 years old who had a stem cell transplant for acute lymphoblastic leukemia, so the T cells may come from the graft donor. CDR3s include the opening cysteine and the closing phenylalanine or tryptophan. The order of the fields is J gene, D gene, clone size, V gene, CDR3 DNA, CDR3 protein. D genes are given only for firm matches. The size field is filled for only some rows; it gives once, few, many or a size class.

TRBJ2-2	NA	NA	TRBV5-1	TGCGCCAGCAGCTTGGAACAATTAGGTTGGACCGGGGAGCTGTTTTTT	CASSLEQLGWTGELFF
TRBJ2-1	TRBD2	many	TRBV7-9	TGTGCCAGCAGCTTAAGGCCAGTTCTAGCGGGAGAAGACCCCTACAATGAGCAGTTCTTC	CASSLRPVLAGEDPYNEQFF
TRBJ2-1	TRBD2	NA	TRBV27	TGTGCCAGCAGCCTAGCGGGAGTCCATCATGAGCAGTTCTTC	CASSLAGVHHEQFF
TRBJ2-7	TRBD1	many	TRBV15	TGTGCCACCAGCAGAGAAGGACAGGGCTACGAGCAGTACTTC	CATSREGQGYEQYF
TRBJ2-2	NA	NA	TRBV4-2	TGTGCCAGCAGCCCCTTCGGGGGGCGTGTCGGGGAGCTGTTTTTT	CASSPFGGRVGELFF
TRBJ1-1	NA	few	TRBV19	TGTGCCAGTAGGCCTGGGACGGTGCACACTGAAGCTTTCTTT	CASRPGTVHTEAFF
TRBJ2-1	TRBD2	few	TRBV2	TGTGCCAGCAAAGCGGGACTCAACTACAATGAGCAGTTCTTC	CASKAGLNYNEQFF
TRBJ1-1	NA	few	TRBV20-1	TGCAGTGCTAGAAACAGGCTTAACAGGAACACTGAAGCTTTCTTT	CSARNRLNRNTEAFF
TRBJ2-7	NA	NA	TRBV6-1	TGTGCCAGCAGTCTGGCTGGACTCTTAACCTACGAGCAGTACTTC	CASSLAGLLTYEQYF
TRBJ1-5	NA	NA	TRBV7-9	TGTGCCAGCAGCCTAGACAGGCAGGAATCAGCCCAGCATTTT	CASSLDRQESAQHF
TRBJ2-4	TRBD1	NA	TRBV12-3/TRBV12-4	TGTGCCAGCACCCAGACAGGGTCCAAAAACATTCAGTACTTC	CASTQTGSKNIQYF
TRBJ1-2	NA	few	TRBV4-1	TGCGCCAGCAGCCAAGTTCGGACAGACCGCGTCTATGGCTACACCTTC	CASSQVRTDRVYGYTF
TRBJ2-4	TRBD1	few	TRBV7-9	TGTGCCAGCAGCCAGACAGGGATTACGGCCAAAAACATTCAGTACTTC	CASSQTGITAKNIQYF